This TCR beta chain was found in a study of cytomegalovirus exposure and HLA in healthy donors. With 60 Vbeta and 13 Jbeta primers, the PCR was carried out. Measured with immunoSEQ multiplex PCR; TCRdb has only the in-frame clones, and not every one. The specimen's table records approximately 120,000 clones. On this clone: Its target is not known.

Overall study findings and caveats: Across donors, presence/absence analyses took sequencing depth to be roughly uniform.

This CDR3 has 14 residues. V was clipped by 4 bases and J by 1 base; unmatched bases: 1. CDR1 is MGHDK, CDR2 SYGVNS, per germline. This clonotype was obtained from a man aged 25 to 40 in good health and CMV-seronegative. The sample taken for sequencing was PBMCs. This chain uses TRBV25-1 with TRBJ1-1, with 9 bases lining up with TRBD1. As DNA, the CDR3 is TGTGCCAGCAGTGTGGGACAGGGGAACACTGAAGCTTTCTTT. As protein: CASSVGQGNTEAFF.